The 14 T cell receptor beta chains listed next were all sequenced from one sample in a study of blood T cell repertoires in COVID-19. Libraries were prepared by immunoSEQ multiplex PCR; TCRdb keeps only in-frame clonotypes and omits some of them. The sample contains about 68,000 clones, roughly 85% of which appear only once. The specimen sequenced was peripheral blood. The receptor source for this set is a middle-aged man with acute or convalescent COVID-19.

The chain combines TRBV29-1 with TRBJ2-5; the D is unclear. This CDR3 comprises 14 residues. V was cut by 2 bases and J by 0 bases, with 10 bases left in between. Looked up from germline, CDR1 is SQVTM and CDR2 is ANQGSEA. In DNA, the CDR3 is TGCAGCGTTGAACGGGTAGGCCACCAAGAGACCCAGTACTTC. It encodes CSVERVGHQETQYF.

The count of this clone is one. The chain carries TRBV29-1 and TRBJ2-7; 10 bases match TRBD1. V lost 6 bases to trimming and J lost 3 bases; unmatched junction nucleotides: 2. CDR3 length: 12 residues. Germline V CDR1 and CDR2: SQVTM, ANQGSEA. The CDR3 is CSVGDRGYEQYF. The CDR3 DNA sequence: TGCAGCGTAGGGGACAGGGGCTACGAGCAGTACTTC.

This rearrangement joins TRBV6-5 to TRBJ2-7, with TRBD1 matching over 9 bases. The CDR3 consists of 13 residues. The V segment lost 6 bases and the J segment 3 bases; nucleotides outside the gene matches: 3. From germline, CDR1 is MNHEY and CDR2 SVGAGI. For the CDR3, the DNA is TGTGCCAGCAGCTACAGGGGGCTCTACGAGCAGTACGTC. This sequence encodes CASSYRGLYEQYV.

This chain connects TRBV28 to TRBJ1-1; D is perhaps TRBD1 (5 bases). CDR1 MDHEN and CDR2 SYDVKM come from the germline V gene. The V end was cut by 5 bases, the J end by 1 base, with 14 bases between. CDR3 length equals 15 residues. The CDR3 is CASSRGGNENTEAFF. The CDR3 DNA reads as TGTGCCAGCAGTCGGGGGGGGAATGAGAACACTGAAGCTTTCTTT. The variable domain in full, with the rest retrieved from reference TRBV28 and TRBJ1-1, is DVKVTQSSRYLVKRTGEKVFLECVQDMDHENMFWYRQDPGLGLRLIYFSYDVKMKEKGDIPEGYSVSREKKERFSLILESASTNQTSMYLCASSRGGNENTEAFFGQGTRLTVV.

The chain uses TRBV30 and TRBJ1-1, with TRBD1 as a possible D gene (5 bases). Looked up from germline, CDR1 is GTSNPN and CDR2 is SVGIG (reference sequence). The CDR3 is 15 residues long. Trimming left V 7 bases short and J 0 bases short, with 18 bases between. The CDR3 coding sequence is TGTGCCTACGCCCCAGGGATGGTGTTGAACACTGAAGCTTTCTTT. Protein: CAYAPGMVLNTEAFF.

This clone was observed a handful of times. The rearrangement links TRBV6-6 to TRBJ2-3; 10 bases fit TRBD2. The CDR3 runs 15 residues. Germline CDR1 reads MNHNY; CDR2 reads SVGAGI (reference sequence). Trimming cost V 7 bases and J 5 bases; bases outside gene matches: 9. CDR3 coding DNA: TGTGCCAGCAAAAAGAGCGGGGGGGCGGGAGATACGCAGTATTTT. Protein sequence: CASKKSGGAGDTQYF.

J is TRBJ1-3 and V is TRBV5-8; D is undetermined. The CDR3 sequence is 14 residues long. The V and J ends lost 1 base and 0 bases respectively, with 5 bases between them. CDR1 and CDR2 (germline): SGHTS, YDEGEE. The CDR3 sequence: CASSLWSSGNTIYF. The DNA of the CDR3 is TGTGCCAGCAGCTTGTGGAGCTCTGGAAACACCATATATTTT.

The V and J genes are TRBV9 and TRBJ2-2; no firm D call. Germline CDR1 reads SGDLS; CDR2 reads YYNGEE. Trimming cost V 0 bases and J 1 base, with 10 bases left between them. The CDR3 contains 16 residues. In nucleotides, the CDR3 is TGTGCCAGCAGCGTAGATCGTCTCGGGAACACCGGGGAGCTGTTTTTT. It specifies CASSVDRLGNTGELFF.

This clone was detected a few times. DNA of the CDR3: TGTGCCAGCTCACCAGAGGGACTAGCGGGGAATGAGCAGTTCTTC. This translates into CASSPEGLAGNEQFF. The rearrangement joins TRBV18 to TRBJ2-1; 13 positions match TRBD2. CDR1 is KGHSH and CDR2 is LQKENI in the germline V gene. The CDR3 loop spans 15 amino acids. Trimming at V came to 2 bases and at J to 7 bases, leaving 2 bases not matched to a gene.

The CDR3 bases are TGTGCCAGCAGCCATTCCGGGGGCAATCAGCCCCAGCATTTT. It encodes CASSHSGGNQPQHF. This sequence joins TRBV3-1 (or the pseudogene TRBV3-2) and TRBJ1-5; no clear D gene. This CDR3 comprises 14 residues. With 3 bases removed from V and 2 bases from J, the gap between germline ends came to 8 bases. The V gene's germline CDR1 is LGHDT and CDR2 YNNKEL (reference sequence).

The V gene is TRBV29-1, the J gene TRBJ1-1, with unresolved D. The CDR3 length is 14 residues. CDR1 and CDR2 from the germline V gene are SQVTM and ANQGSEA. The V end was cut by 4 bases, the J end by 7 bases, with 19 bases between. CDR3 region: CSVVDVTLNGEAFF. The CDR3 region has the DNA TGCAGCGTTGTTGATGTCACCTTGAACGGTGAAGCTTTCTTT. Variable domain in full (rest from reference TRBV29-1 and TRBJ1-1): SAVISQKPSRDICQRGTSLTIQCQVDSQVTMMFWYRQQPGQSLTLIATANQGSEATYESGFVIDKFPISRPNLTFSTLTVSNMSPEDSSIYLCSVVDVTLNGEAFFGQGTRLTVV.

The count of this clone is one. This chain connects TRBV18 to TRBJ2-7; TRBD1 matches at 8 bases. CDR1 is KGHSH, CDR2 LQKENI, per germline. The CDR3 covers 18 residues. Unmatched junction bases numbered 10, after V lost 0 bases and J lost 0 bases. This CDR3 is CASSPPGKGQVSSYEQYV. CDR3 DNA: TGTGCCAGCTCACCACCGGGGAAGGGACAGGTTAGCTCCTACGAGCAGTACGTC.

V and J are TRBV6-5 and TRBJ2-3, with D tentatively TRBD1 (5 bases). The ends were cut back, 6 bases at V and 9 bases at J, with 16 bases in the middle. CDR3 size: 13 residues. Germline assignment: CDR1 MNHEY and CDR2 SVGAGI. CDR3 sequence (DNA): TGTGCCAGCAGCAGGACACCATTGGACACGCAGTATTTT. Its protein is CASSRTPLDTQYF.

This clone was seen a few times. The gene calls are TRBV23-1 and TRBJ2-2; 10 nucleotides match TRBD1. TRBV23-1 is given ORF status, its function remaining uncertain. Losses at the gene ends were 1 base for V and 5 bases for J; bases not matched to a gene: 16. This CDR3 comprises 20 residues. CDR3 region: CASSQYRDRGSEPPTGELFF. CDR3 coding DNA: TGCGCCAGCAGTCAATACCGGGACAGGGGATCGGAACCCCCTACCGGGGAGCTGTTTTTT.